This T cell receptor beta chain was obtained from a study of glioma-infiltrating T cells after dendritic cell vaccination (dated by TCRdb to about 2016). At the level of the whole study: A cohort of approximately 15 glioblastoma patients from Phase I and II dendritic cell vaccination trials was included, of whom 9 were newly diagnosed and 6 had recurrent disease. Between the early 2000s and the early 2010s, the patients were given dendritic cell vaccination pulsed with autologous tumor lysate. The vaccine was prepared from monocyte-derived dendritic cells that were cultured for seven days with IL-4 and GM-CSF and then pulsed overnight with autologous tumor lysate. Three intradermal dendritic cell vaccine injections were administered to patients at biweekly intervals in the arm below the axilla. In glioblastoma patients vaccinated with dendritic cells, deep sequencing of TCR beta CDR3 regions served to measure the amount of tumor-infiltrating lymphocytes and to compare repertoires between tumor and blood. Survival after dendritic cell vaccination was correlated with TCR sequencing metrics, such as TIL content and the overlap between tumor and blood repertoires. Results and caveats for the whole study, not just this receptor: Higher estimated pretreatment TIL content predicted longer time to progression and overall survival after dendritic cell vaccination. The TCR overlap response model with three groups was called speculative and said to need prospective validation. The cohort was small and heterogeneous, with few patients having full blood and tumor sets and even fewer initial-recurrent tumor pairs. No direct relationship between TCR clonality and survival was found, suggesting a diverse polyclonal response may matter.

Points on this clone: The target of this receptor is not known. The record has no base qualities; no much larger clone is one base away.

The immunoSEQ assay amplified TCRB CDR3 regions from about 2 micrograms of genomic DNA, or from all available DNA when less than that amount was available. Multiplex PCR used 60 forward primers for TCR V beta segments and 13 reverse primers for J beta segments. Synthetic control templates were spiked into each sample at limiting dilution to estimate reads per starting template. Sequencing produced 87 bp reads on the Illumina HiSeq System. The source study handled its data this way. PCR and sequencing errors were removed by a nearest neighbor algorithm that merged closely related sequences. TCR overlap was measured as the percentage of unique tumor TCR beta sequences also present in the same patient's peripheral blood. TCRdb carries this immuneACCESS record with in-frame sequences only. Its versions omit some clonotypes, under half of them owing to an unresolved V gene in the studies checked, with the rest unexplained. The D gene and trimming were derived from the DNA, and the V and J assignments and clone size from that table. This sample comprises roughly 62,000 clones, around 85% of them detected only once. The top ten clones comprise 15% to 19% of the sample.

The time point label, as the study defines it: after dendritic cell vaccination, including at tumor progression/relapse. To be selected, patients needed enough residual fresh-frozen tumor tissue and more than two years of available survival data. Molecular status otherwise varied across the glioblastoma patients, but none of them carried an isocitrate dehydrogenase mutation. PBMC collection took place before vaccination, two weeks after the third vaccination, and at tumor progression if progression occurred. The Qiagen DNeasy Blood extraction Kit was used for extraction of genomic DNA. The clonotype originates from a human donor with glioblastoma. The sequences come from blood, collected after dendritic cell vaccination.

The CDR3 region has the sequence CASSGQGSHSYEQYF. The bases are TGTGCCAGCAGCGGGCAGGGTTCCCACTCCTACGAGCAGTACTTC. Here the chain combines TRBV7-2 and TRBJ2-7, and possibly TRBD1, on 5 matching bases. The germline V gene sets CDR1 to SGHTA and CDR2 to FQGNSA. From the cysteine through the phenylalanine, the CDR3 covers 15 amino acids. The only DNA kept is the CDR3, 45 bases in frame from the first base. V gives up 5 bases and J gives up 0 bases, and the segment between their germline ends measures 14 bases.